The clone carrying this TCR beta chain was seen a handful of times. Antigen: not known. TCRdb called the 5' RACE reads again in MiXCR, with one record for every CDR3 protein. Of hundreds of thousands of distinct CDR3 sequences in the sample, over 9.5% were seen once. This CDR3 spans 14 amino acids. The germline CDR1 and CDR2 sequences are MNHEY and SVGEGT. V lost 4 bases and J lost 7, with 14 bases in between. This sample stems from a study of CD8 T cells in ankylosing spondylitis. Study-level results: Among TCR beta sequences, a motif of roughly 8 highly homologous variants appeared characteristic of ankylosing spondylitis blood. It was reported that disease-linked clones were significantly enriched in matched ankylosing spondylitis synovial fluid. Some motif variants were previously reported in reactive arthritis synovial fluid and blood. Disease-linked clones bore a CD8+ phenotype and were relatively rare in peripheral blood.

The chain recombines TRBV6-2 or TRBV6-3 with TRBJ2-4, with D unresolved. Sequencing was done on a sample of blood, either unsorted or a sorted T cell fraction (not recorded which). The receptor was isolated from a male donor with ankylosing spondylitis. The CDR3, as DNA: TGTGCCAGCAGTTCAGGACCCTCCGGCAACATTCAGTACTTC. This sequence encodes CASSSGPSGNIQYF.